The 28 T cell receptor beta chains given below trace back to one sample, sequenced in a study of blood T cell repertoires in COVID-19. Profiled with immunoSEQ multiplex PCR; TCRdb holds only in-frame clones, not every one. The data hold around 240,000 clones, with about 89% observed a single time. Specimen: PBMCs or T cells enriched from blood (not recorded which). These receptors all stem from a human donor in a cohort exposed to, infected with or recovered from COVID-19 (not recorded which). The donor label of this sample is uncertain.

The chain has TRBV23-1 and TRBJ2-2; D unresolved. TRBV23-1 is an ORF, and what it does is uncertain. The CDR3 is 16 residues long. The V and J ends lost 0 bases and 3 bases respectively, with 11 bases between them. This CDR3 reads CASSQSTGKDTGELFF. CDR3 in DNA: TGCGCCAGCAGTCAATCGACGGGTAAGGACACCGGGGAGCTGTTTTTT.

The chain employs TRBV6-5 and TRBJ1-4, with 9 bases lining up with TRBD1. Germline V gives CDR1 MNHEY, CDR2 SVGAGI. There are 14 residues in the CDR3. V lost 10 bases to trimming and J lost 6 bases; unmatched junction nucleotides: 9. Here the CDR3 reads CAIATGGAYEKLFF. DNA for the CDR3: TGTGCCATCGCTACAGGGGGCGCTTATGAAAAACTGTTTTTT.

The table lists this clone with a few counts. The chain links TRBV5-3 to TRBJ1-6; possible D gene TRBD1, 5 bases. TRBV5-3 is labeled an ORF, and its function is uncertain. This CDR3 spans 13 amino acids. The germline V and J ends were trimmed by 4 bases and 3 bases, with 5 bases remaining between them. The CDR3 here is CARSDSYNSPLHF. CDR3 sequence (DNA): TGTGCCAGAAGCGACAGCTATAATTCACCCCTCCACTTT.

The rearrangement uses TRBV7-9 and TRBJ1-1; tentative D call: TRBD1 (6 bases). V lost 2 bases and J lost 7, with 14 bases in between. From germline, CDR1 is SEHNR and CDR2 FQNEAQ (reference sequence). This CDR3 spans 14 amino acids. The CDR3, as DNA: TGTGCCAGCAGCTTATCGCCATGGGACATTGAAGCTTTCTTT. Its protein product is CASSLSPWDIEAFF.

The chain employs TRBV18 and TRBJ2-3; TRBD1 is a possible D gene (5 bases). The CDR3 runs to 16 residues. V gave up 2 bases and J gave up 1 base, with 13 bases separating them. Germline loops: CDR1 KGHSH, CDR2 LQKENI. The CDR3 spells CASSPIGEGGTDTQYF. The CDR3 nucleotides are TGTGCCAGCTCACCAATAGGCGAAGGGGGCACAGATACGCAGTATTTT.

This chain uses TRBV19 with TRBJ1-2; D is unclear. The V end lost 3 bases, the J end lost 8 bases, and 22 bases lay between the germline ends. Per germline, CDR1 LNHDA and CDR2 SQIVND (reference sequence). The CDR3 length is 16 residues. In nucleotides, the CDR3 is TGTGCCAGTAGTATGTCCCCGGGATCGGTTTTGGAAGGCTACACCTTC. Its protein product is CASSMSPGSVLEGYTF.

The rearrangement joins TRBV30 to TRBJ1-2, with TRBD1 matching over 11 bases. V dropped 1 base and J dropped 8; count of bases not matched to a gene: 0. Germline assignment: CDR1 GTSNPN and CDR2 SVGIG (reference sequence). The CDR3 spans 12 residues. For the CDR3, the DNA is TGTGCCTGGAGTGGGGACAGGGGGGGCTACACCTTC. Residues: CAWSGDRGGYTF.

The rearrangement joins TRBV18 to TRBJ2-1, with D perhaps matching TRBD1 (6 bases). Trimming left V 3 bases short and J 7 bases short, with 13 bases between. Germline V lookup: CDR1 KGHSH, CDR2 LQKENI. There are 14 residues in the CDR3. The CDR3 region is CASSPLQGQNEQFF. In nucleotides, the CDR3 is TGTGCCAGCTCACCTCTTCAGGGGCAAAATGAGCAGTTCTTC.

The chain couples TRBV7-3 to TRBJ2-1; possibly TRBD2 for D (5 bases). The CDR3 runs 15 residues. V lost 3 bases and J 5 bases, leaving 14 bases between the germline ends. CDR1 and CDR2 (germline): SGHTA, FQGTGA. The DNA for the CDR3 is TGTGCCAGCAGCTTCGGCCGGTCGGGGAACAATGAGCAGTTCTTC. Encoded protein: CASSFGRSGNNEQFF.

The rearrangement joins TRBV30 to TRBJ1-3; no firm D call. Per germline, CDR1 GTSNPN and CDR2 SVGIG (reference sequence). With 4 bases removed from V and 4 bases from J, the gap between germline ends came to 11 bases. This CDR3 is 13 amino acids long. The CDR3 reads CAWTRDVGNTIYF. The CDR3 coding sequence is TGTGCCTGGACGCGGGATGTAGGAAACACCATATATTTT.

The rearrangement links TRBV24-1 to TRBJ2-1, with 9 bases that match TRBD1. There are 16 residues in the CDR3. Germline V lookup: CDR1 KGHDR, CDR2 SFDVKD. V shed 7 bases, J shed 4 bases, and the junction held 10 bases outside the gene matches. The CDR3 sequence: CATSGARGQGYNEQFF. For the CDR3, the DNA is TGTGCCACCAGCGGGGCCCGCGGACAGGGGTACAATGAGCAGTTCTTC.

V gene TRBV11-2 combines with J gene TRBJ2-7, with 7 bases lining up with TRBD1. The CDR3 covers 16 residues. V shed 5 bases, J shed 4 bases, and the junction held 14 bases outside the gene matches. Germline CDR1 and CDR2: SGHAT and FQNNGV. The CDR3 DNA sequence: TGTGCCAGCAGCCCTCTCGCCCGGGACAGCAAGTACGAGCAGTACTTC. Encoded protein: CASSPLARDSKYEQYF.

This clone was seen a few times. V and J are TRBV7-6 and TRBJ1-1, with 8 bases matching TRBD1. CDR3 length equals 14 residues. In germline, CDR1 is SGHVS, CDR2 FNYEAQ. J gave up 5 bases and V 6 bases, and 8 bases lay outside the gene matches. The CDR3 nucleotides read TGTGCCAGCAGGCCAGCAGGGGGCTGGACTGAAGCTTTCTTT. This codes for CASRPAGGWTEAFF.

This chain joins TRBV19 and TRBJ1-2; TRBD1 aligns across 7 bases. The CDR3 has 14 amino acids. CDR1 and CDR2 (germline): LNHDA, SQIVND (reference sequence). The V gene end was trimmed by 6 bases and the J gene end by 2 bases; junction bases not matched to a gene: 6. As DNA, the CDR3 is TGTGCCAGTAGGCTGGGACAGAACAACTATGGCTACACCTTC. Translation: CASRLGQNNYGYTF.

The J gene is TRBJ2-2, the V gene TRBV5-8; 10 bases match TRBD2. Germline V gene lookup returns CDR1 SGHTS and CDR2 YDEGEE. The V segment lost 1 base and the J segment 4 bases; nucleotides outside the gene matches: 1. The CDR3 is 15 amino acids. The CDR3 protein is CASSLLAGVTGELFF. In nucleotides, the CDR3 is TGTGCCAGCAGCTTGCTAGCGGGGGTCACCGGGGAGCTGTTTTTT. The whole variable domain, remainder taken from reference TRBV5-8 and TRBJ2-2, is EAGVTQSPTHLIKTRGQQATLRCSPISGHTSVYWYQQALGLGLQFLLWYDEGEERNRGNFPPRFSGRQFPNYSSELNVNALELEDSALYLCASSLLAGVTGELFFGEGSRLTVL.

The gene calls are TRBV30 and TRBJ2-1; TRBD1 matches at 11 bases. The germline gives CDR1 GTSNPN, CDR2 SVGIG (reference sequence). CDR3 size: 18 residues. The V gene end was trimmed by 0 bases and the J gene end by 5 bases; junction bases not matched to a gene: 12. The DNA of the CDR3 is TGTGCCTGGAGTGTGGACAGGGGGCAAGGGTCTCTGAACAATGAGCAGTTCTTC. Translating gives CAWSVDRGQGSLNNEQFF.

V usage is TRBV5-1 and J usage is TRBJ1-2; D call uncertain. Deletions cut 1 base from V and 2 bases from J, with 15 bases between. The CDR3 has 16 residues. Germline V CDR1 and CDR2: SGHRS, YFSETQ. The CDR3 loop is CASSLTIGTENYGYTF. The CDR3 region has the DNA TGCGCCAGCAGCTTGACCATCGGTACAGAAAACTATGGCTACACCTTC.

Details on this clone: At one end the junction does not follow the germline gene, possibly because of a read error. The genes are TRBV18 and TRBJ1-2; D uncertain. This CDR3 is built from 13 residues. Looked up from germline, CDR1 is KGHSH and CDR2 is LQKENI. The CDR3 nucleotides read TGTGCCAGCTCATCACCCCCCCCGGGGGGCTACACCTTC. Translation: CASSSPPPGGYTF.

The V gene is TRBV5-1, the J gene TRBJ1-3, with TRBD1 matching 7 bases. The germline gives CDR1 SGHRS, CDR2 YFSETQ. V lost 1 base to trimming and J lost 4 bases; unmatched junction nucleotides: 8. This CDR3 is 16 amino acids long. The CDR3, as DNA: TGCGCCAGCAGCTTGTTGGCCACAGGGGCAGGAAACACCATATATTTT. Encoded protein: CASSLLATGAGNTIYF.

The chain couples TRBV27 to TRBJ2-7; D call uncertain. The CDR3 is 14 amino acids. V lost 8 bases and J lost 2, with 16 bases in between. Germline-derived CDR1 and CDR2 are MNHEY and SMNVEV (reference sequence). CDR3 sequence reads: CASDLPGTAYEQYF. The CDR3, as DNA: TGTGCCAGCGATTTACCAGGAACCGCCTACGAGCAGTACTTC.

The J gene is TRBJ2-1, the V gene TRBV3-1 (or the pseudogene TRBV3-2); TRBD2 matches 7 bases. With 4 bases clipped from V and 7 bases from J, the junction kept 13 bases outside the gene matches. The CDR3 is 16 amino acids. The germline V gene has CDR1 LGHDT and CDR2 YNNKEL (reference sequence). The CDR3 nucleotides are TGTGCCAGCAGCCCCCGAGCGGGAACCCTGGTAAATGAGCAGTTCTTC. Its protein is CASSPRAGTLVNEQFF.

V is TRBV10-3 and J is TRBJ1-5; D is undetermined. This CDR3 has 15 residues. V was pared by 2 bases and J by 0 bases, with 8 bases between. Germline values: CDR1 ENHRY, CDR2 SYGVKD. CDR3 bases: TGTGCCATCAGTGAGACAGACCTTAGCAATCAGCCCCAGCATTTT. Protein product: CAISETDLSNQPQHF.

This clone was detected only once. The chain carries TRBV5-1 and TRBJ1-1; tentatively, D is TRBD1 (6 bases). CDR1 SGHRS and CDR2 YFSETQ come from the germline V gene. Trimming pared 5 bases from V and 0 bases from J, leaving 11 bases between. CDR3 size: 14 residues. CDR3 coding DNA: TGCGCCAGCAGAGAGGGGGTAATGAACACTGAAGCTTTCTTT. Its translation: CASREGVMNTEAFF.

This clone was seen only once. The chain employs TRBV15 and TRBJ2-5; a weak D match, TRBD1 (8 bases). V dropped 2 bases and J dropped 7 bases, with 20 bases sitting between them. The germline CDR1 and CDR2 sequences are LNHNV and YYDKDF (reference sequence). This CDR3 is 16 amino acids long. The CDR3 bases are TGTGCCACCAGCAGACCGGACAGGGAGGGAATAGGGACCCAGTACTTC. It encodes CATSRPDREGIGTQYF.

The V call is TRBV18, the J call TRBJ1-1; the D gene is possibly TRBD1 (5 bases). V lost 0 bases, J lost 4 bases, and 12 bases lay in between. The CDR3 length is 15 residues. Per the germline V gene, CDR1 is KGHSH and CDR2 is LQKENI. The CDR3 here is CASSPPQGGATEAFF. The CDR3 nucleotides read TGTGCCAGCTCACCACCCCAGGGCGGGGCCACTGAAGCTTTCTTT.

J is TRBJ1-1 and V is TRBV4-2; D not resolved. The CDR3 covers 17 residues. The V gene lost 0 bases and the J gene lost 1 base, with 15 bases spanning the gap. Germline loops: CDR1 LGHNA, CDR2 YNFKEQ. The CDR3 nucleotides read TGTGCCAGCAGCCAAGATCTTTTCCCCGGGGAGAACACTGAAGCTTTCTTT. Encoded protein: CASSQDLFPGENTEAFF.

The rearrangement uses TRBV18 and TRBJ1-1, with TRBD1 matching over 7 bases. Germline CDR1 KGHSH, CDR2 LQKENI. Losses at the gene ends were 6 bases for V and 3 bases for J; bases not matched to a gene: 10. The CDR3 extends over 15 amino acids. The CDR3, as DNA: TGTGCCAGCTCCCTGACAGGGACGGGGGACACTGAAGCTTTCTTT. Translated: CASSLTGTGDTEAFF.

The chain recombines TRBV6-1 with TRBJ2-2, with a possible D match to TRBD1 (5 bases). There are 13 residues in the CDR3. V shed 3 bases and J shed 3 bases, with 5 bases lying between them. The germline CDR1 and CDR2 sequences are MNHNS and SASEGT. CDR3 nucleotide sequence: TGTGCCAGCAGTGACAGGGACACCGGGGAGCTGTTTTTT. It encodes CASSDRDTGELFF.